A single sample is the source of the 18 T cell receptor beta chains below, sequenced in a study of control samples from healthy donors and cancer patients. The protocol was immunoSEQ multiplex PCR, while the TCRdb copy is restricted to in-frame clones and leaves out a portion. The sample lists about 170,000 clones, about 91% occurring once. Material: blood. The receptors were sampled from a woman in her 30s in good health.

The chain carries TRBV6-1 and TRBJ2-7; D unresolved. CDR3 length equals 12 residues. The V end lost 3 bases, the J end lost 3 bases, and 6 bases lay between the germline ends. Germline CDR1 MNHNS, CDR2 SASEGT. The CDR3 coding sequence is TGTGCCAGCAGTGATCCAGTCTACGAGCAGTACGTC. Translating it yields CASSDPVYEQYV.

The chain carries TRBV7-2 and TRBJ2-1, with 10 bases that match TRBD2. Germline CDR1 SGHTA, CDR2 FQGNSA. CDR3 length: 16 residues. With V trimmed by 1 base and J by 6 bases, 6 bases remained unmatched. CDR3 loop: CASSLGLAGRFNEQFF. The DNA of the CDR3 is TGTGCCAGCAGCTTAGGACTAGCGGGTCGTTTCAATGAGCAGTTCTTC.

This chain connects TRBV19 to TRBJ1-2; 7 bases are a match to TRBD1. V trimming: 7 bases; J trimming: 8 bases; junction bases outside the gene matches: 10. From germline, CDR1 is LNHDA and CDR2 SQIVND (reference sequence). CDR3 length: 13 residues. The CDR3 coding sequence is TGTGCCAGTAACCCCACAGGGGCGCGGGGCTACACCTTC. Translating gives CASNPTGARGYTF.

The chain employs TRBV9 and TRBJ2-6; D is possibly TRBD1 (5 bases). This CDR3 is built from 16 residues. Germline V lookup: CDR1 SGDLS, CDR2 YYNGEE. The V end was cut by 3 bases, the J end by 0 bases, with 10 bases between. The DNA of the CDR3 is TGTGCCAGCAGCGGGACACCCCCCTCTGGGGCCAACGTCCTGACTTTC. Its protein product is CASSGTPPSGANVLTF.

The gene calls are TRBV6-4 and TRBJ2-1; 7 bases line up with TRBD2. The CDR3 is 19 amino acids. CDR1 is MRHNA, CDR2 SNTAGT, per germline. The junction had 15 bases not matched to a gene; V was cut back by 4 bases and J by 0 bases. As DNA, the CDR3 is TGTGCCAGCAGTGCCCCTAGAACTAGCGATCCAAGCTCCTACAATGAGCAGTTCTTC. Protein: CASSAPRTSDPSSYNEQFF.

The chain recombines TRBV11-2 with TRBJ2-5, with D perhaps assigned TRBD1 or TRBD2 (5 bases each). Germline V gene data show CDR1 as SGHAT and CDR2 as FQNNGV. The CDR3 is 15 residues long. V lost 5 bases, J lost 2 bases, and 15 bases lay in between. The CDR3 reads CASSPSGEGQETQYF. CDR3 coding DNA: TGTGCCAGCAGCCCCTCGGGTGAGGGGCAAGAGACCCAGTACTTC.

The CDR3 DNA reads as TGTGCCAGCAGTCCGCAACGACCCTACGAGCAGTACTTC. It codes for CASSPQRPYEQYF. The V gene is TRBV28, the J gene TRBJ2-7, with D hard to call. From germline, CDR1 is MDHEN and CDR2 SYDVKM. The CDR3 loop spans 13 amino acids. Trimming pared 5 bases from V and 2 bases from J, leaving 10 bases between. Full variable domain (rest looked up from reference TRBV28 and TRBJ2-7): DVKVTQSSRYLVKRTGEKVFLECVQDMDHENMFWYRQDPGLGLRLIYFSYDVKMKEKGDIPEGYSVSREKKERFSLILESASTNQTSMYLCASSPQRPYEQYFGPGTRLTVT.

The V call is TRBV28, the J call TRBJ1-1; D gene uncertain. CDR1 and CDR2 from the germline V gene are MDHEN and SYDVKM. The length of the CDR3 is 13 residues. V was pared by 7 bases and J by 7 bases, with 16 bases between. CDR3 loop: CASIWGGKDEAFF. The CDR3 nucleotides are TGTGCCAGCATCTGGGGAGGGAAGGATGAAGCTTTCTTT.

The chain joins TRBV4-1 to TRBJ2-3; D may be TRBD1 or TRBD2 (5 bases each). The CDR3 extends over 14 amino acids. V lost 4 bases and J lost 5, with 13 bases in between. Looked up from germline, CDR1 is MGHRA and CDR2 is YSYEKL. The CDR3 reads CASSRSGTQDTQYF. CDR3 bases: TGCGCCAGCAGCCGATCCGGGACCCAAGATACGCAGTATTTT.

The rearrangement links TRBV7-9 to TRBJ1-2; D remains unclear. The CDR3 loop spans 11 amino acids. Trimming took off 5 bases at V and 8 bases at J, with 9 bases between the two ends. Germline values: CDR1 SEHNR, CDR2 FQNEAQ (reference sequence). The CDR3 spells CASSPDLGYTF. For the CDR3, the DNA is TGTGCCAGCAGCCCGGATTTAGGCTACACCTTC.

This chain connects TRBV27 to TRBJ1-2; D is uncertain. The V and J ends lost 2 bases and 6 bases respectively, with 13 bases between them. Germline lookup yields CDR1 MNHEY and CDR2 SMNVEV (reference sequence). The CDR3 is 14 residues long. This CDR3 is CASSLGSPGNGYTF. The CDR3 DNA reads TGTGCCAGCAGTTTAGGCTCGCCCGGGAATGGCTACACCTTC.

This chain connects TRBV10-2 to TRBJ1-6; perhaps TRBD1 as D (6 bases). V dropped 5 bases and J dropped 5 bases, with 10 bases sitting between them. CDR1 is WSHSY and CDR2 is SAAADI in the germline V gene. The CDR3 covers 14 residues. The CDR3 nucleotides read TGCGCCAGCAGTCACAGGGCCGATAATTCACCCCTCCACTTT. The encoded protein is CASSHRADNSPLHF.

CDR3 residues: CASSFEGGIIDTQYF. Here the CDR3 DNA reads TGTGCCAGCAGTTTCGAAGGGGGCATCATAGATACGCAGTATTTT. V is TRBV28 and J is TRBJ2-3; 7 bases fit TRBD1. The V segment lost 3 bases and the J segment 5 bases; nucleotides outside the gene matches: 8. Germline V gene lookup returns CDR1 MDHEN and CDR2 SYDVKM. The CDR3 has 15 residues.

This rearrangement joins TRBV25-1 to TRBJ1-5; D is perhaps TRBD1 (6 bases). The CDR3 is 13 amino acids. CDR1 is MGHDK, CDR2 SYGVNS, per germline. V gave up 8 bases and J gave up 3 bases, with 11 bases separating them. CDR3 in amino acids: CASGGGHNQPQHF. CDR3 nucleotide sequence: TGTGCCAGCGGGGGGGGGCACAATCAGCCCCAGCATTTT.

The CDR3 loop reads CASSQQLTGEAFF. DNA for the CDR3: TGTGCCAGCAGCCAACAATTGACAGGTGAAGCTTTCTTT. The chain uses TRBV14 and TRBJ1-1; tentatively, D is TRBD1 (6 bases). V was trimmed by 2 bases and J by 7 bases, leaving 11 bases between them. This CDR3 region has 13 residues. Germline CDR1 reads SGHDN; CDR2 reads FVKESK.

J is TRBJ1-1 and V is TRBV3-1 (or the pseudogene TRBV3-2); 11 nucleotides line up with TRBD1. CDR1 and CDR2 from the germline V gene are LGHDT and YNNKEL (reference sequence). The CDR3 runs to 15 residues. V gave up 7 bases and J gave up 5 bases; unmatched junction bases: 9. The CDR3 loop reads CASTPRTGGPTEAFF. As DNA, the CDR3 is TGTGCCAGCACCCCCCGGACAGGGGGCCCAACTGAAGCTTTCTTT.

A note on this clone: Other DNA variants within this sample encode the same CDR3. This rearrangement joins TRBV5-6 to TRBJ2-7; D gene uncertain. CDR1 is SGHDT, CDR2 YYEEEE, per germline. V shed 0 bases and J shed 6 bases, with 7 bases lying between them. CDR3 size: 12 residues. The chain's CDR3 is CASSLGSGEQYF. In nucleotides, the CDR3 is TGTGCCAGCAGCTTGGGTTCCGGCGAGCAGTACTTC.

This chain joins TRBV2 and TRBJ2-4, with D unclear. The germline CDR1 and CDR2 sequences are SNHLY and FYNNEI. The CDR3 loop spans 14 amino acids. V lost 0 bases to trimming and J lost 6 bases, with 9 bases between them. CDR3 residues: CASSEARPLNIQYF. DNA of the CDR3: TGTGCCAGCAGTGAAGCGAGACCTTTAAACATTCAGTACTTC.